The 9 T cell receptor beta chains below all came from one sample that was sequenced in a study of long-term antiretroviral therapy in people with HIV. The assay, immunoSEQ v3.0, was run at survey level. The protocol was immunoSEQ multiplex PCR, while the TCRdb copy is restricted to in-frame clones and leaves out a portion. The table shows roughly 18,000 clones, with 78% occurring only once. The sequencing used unsorted PBMCs, collected 0.3 years after starting antiretroviral therapy. All receptors come from a woman between 45 and 65 years old with HIV.

The chain carries TRBV5-1 and TRBJ2-3, with D tentatively TRBD1 (6 bases). The V gene lost 4 bases and the J gene lost 2 bases, with 29 bases spanning the gap. Germline V gene sequence: CDR1 SGHRS, CDR2 YFSETQ. This CDR3 has 20 amino acids. Here the CDR3 reads CASSTPRQGIYEGYTDTQYF. The CDR3 bases are TGCGCCAGCAGCACCCCCAGGCAGGGGATTTATGAGGGTTACACAGATACGCAGTATTTT. Together with reference TRBV5-1 and TRBJ2-3, the CDR3 gives the full variable domain: KAGVTQTPRYLIKTRGQQVTLSCSPISGHRSVSWYQQTPGQGLQFLFEYFSETQRNKGNFPGRFSGRQFSNSRSEMNVSTLELGDSALYLCASSTPRQGIYEGYTDTQYFGPGTRLTVL.

The V and J genes are TRBV5-1 and TRBJ2-3; TRBD1 matches at 7 bases. Germline lookup yields CDR1 SGHRS and CDR2 YFSETQ. The V gene end was trimmed by 0 bases and the J gene end by 1 base; junction bases not matched to a gene: 5. There are 16 residues in the CDR3. The CDR3 nucleotides read TGCGCCAGCAGCTTGGTGGCAGGGGGTGGCACAGATACGCAGTATTTT. Amino acid sequence: CASSLVAGGGTDTQYF.

The chain uses TRBV11-2 and TRBJ2-1; TRBD1 matches at 10 bases. The germline V gene encodes CDR1 SGHAT and CDR2 FQNNGV. The CDR3 consists of 16 residues. J lost 5 bases, V lost 5 bases, and 9 bases had no gene match. Here the CDR3 reads CASSVSRDRGDNEQFF. For the CDR3, the DNA is TGTGCCAGCAGCGTTAGCCGGGACAGGGGAGACAATGAGCAGTTCTTC.

The sample holds a few counts of this clone. V and J are TRBV10-3 and TRBJ1-1, with D possibly being TRBD1 (6 bases). This CDR3 is 13 amino acids long. Germline V gene data show CDR1 as ENHRY and CDR2 as SYGVKD. Trimming cost V 4 bases and J 4 bases, with 10 bases left between them. The CDR3 sequence is CAISGTGTTEAFF. The CDR3 DNA sequence: TGTGCCATCAGTGGTACAGGGACCACTGAAGCTTTCTTT.

The gene calls are TRBV9 and TRBJ1-6; D possibly corresponds to TRBD1 (6 bases). V was cut by 5 bases and J by 4 bases, with 16 bases left in between. The length of the CDR3 is 16 residues. Germline loops: CDR1 SGDLS, CDR2 YYNGEE. Written as DNA, the CDR3 is TGTGCCAGCAGTGAGACAGGCGATGGGTATAATTCACCCCTCCACTTT. It is translated as CASSETGDGYNSPLHF.

The chain recombines TRBV7-9 with TRBJ2-1; a possible D gene is TRBD2 (6 bases). Germline values: CDR1 SEHNR, CDR2 FQNEAQ (reference sequence). V lost 1 base to trimming and J lost 6 bases, with 10 bases between them. This CDR3 has 14 residues. For the CDR3, the DNA is TGTGCCAGCAGCTTAGTCGGAGGGCCCAATGAGCAGTTCTTC. Encoded protein: CASSLVGGPNEQFF.

This sequence joins TRBV6-6 and TRBJ2-7; D not certain. The V end lost 4 bases, the J end lost 7 bases, and 11 bases lay between the germline ends. The germline V gene has CDR1 MNHNY and CDR2 SVGAGI (reference sequence). CDR3 length: 12 residues. The CDR3 DNA sequence: TGTGCCAGCAGTTCCTTCGTGGGTGAGCAGTACTTC. It translates to CASSSFVGEQYF.

This sequence joins TRBV6-5 and TRBJ1-1, with TRBD1 identical over 7 bases. The germline gives CDR1 MNHEY, CDR2 SVGAGI. The junction had 4 bases not matched to a gene; V was cut back by 8 bases and J by 1 base. The CDR3 length is 13 residues. This CDR3 is CASQWTGNTEAFF. The CDR3 DNA reads TGTGCCAGCCAATGGACAGGGAACACTGAAGCTTTCTTT.

V and J are TRBV14 and TRBJ2-2; D is possibly TRBD1 or TRBD2 (6 bases each). The germline gives CDR1 SGHDN, CDR2 FVKESK. V lost 6 bases, J lost 5 bases, and 13 bases lay in between. The CDR3 spans 14 residues. CDR3 in DNA: TGTGCCAGCAGAGGGGGGCGACGGACCGGGGAGCTGTTTTTT. It encodes CASRGGRRTGELFF.